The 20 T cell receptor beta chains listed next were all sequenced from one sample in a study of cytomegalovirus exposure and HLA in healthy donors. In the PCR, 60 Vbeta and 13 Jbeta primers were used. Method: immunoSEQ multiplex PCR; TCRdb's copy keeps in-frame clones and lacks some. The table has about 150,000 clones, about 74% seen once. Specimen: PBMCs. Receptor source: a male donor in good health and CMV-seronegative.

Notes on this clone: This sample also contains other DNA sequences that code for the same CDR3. This CDR3 reads CASSTQGARGNTIYF. The CDR3 DNA reads TGTGCCAGCAGCACCCAGGGGGCGCGAGGAAACACCATATATTTT. This chain links TRBV4-2 with TRBJ1-3; 8 positions agree with TRBD1. The CDR3 loop spans 15 amino acids. CDR1 LGHNA and CDR2 YNFKEQ come from the germline V gene. J lost 4 bases, V lost 5 bases, and 7 bases had no gene match.

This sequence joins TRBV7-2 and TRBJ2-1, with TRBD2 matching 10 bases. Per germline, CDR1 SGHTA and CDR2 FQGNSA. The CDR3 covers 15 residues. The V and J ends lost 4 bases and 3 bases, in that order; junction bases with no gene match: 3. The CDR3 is CASSYLAGVYNEQFF. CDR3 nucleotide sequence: TGTGCCAGCAGCTACCTAGCGGGAGTCTACAATGAGCAGTTCTTC. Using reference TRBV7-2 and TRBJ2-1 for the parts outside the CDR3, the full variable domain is GAGVSQSPSNKVTEKGKDVELRCDPISGHTALYWYRQSLGQGLEFLIYFQGNSAPDKSGLPSDRFSAERTGGSVSTLTIQRTQQEDSAVYLCASSYLAGVYNEQFFGPGTRLTVL.

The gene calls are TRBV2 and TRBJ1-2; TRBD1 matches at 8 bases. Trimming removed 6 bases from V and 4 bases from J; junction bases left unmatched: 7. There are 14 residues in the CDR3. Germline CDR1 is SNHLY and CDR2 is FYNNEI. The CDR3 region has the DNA TGTGCCAGCAGCGCACAGGGGGTAAGCTATGGCTACACCTTC. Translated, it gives CASSAQGVSYGYTF.

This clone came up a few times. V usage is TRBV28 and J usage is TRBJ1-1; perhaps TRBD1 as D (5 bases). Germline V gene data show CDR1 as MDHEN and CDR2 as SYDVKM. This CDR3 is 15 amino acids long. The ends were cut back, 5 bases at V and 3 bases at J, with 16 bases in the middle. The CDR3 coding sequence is TGTGCCAGCAGTCCCCGGGGGATCTTTTACACTGAAGCTTTCTTT. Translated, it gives CASSPRGIFYTEAFF.

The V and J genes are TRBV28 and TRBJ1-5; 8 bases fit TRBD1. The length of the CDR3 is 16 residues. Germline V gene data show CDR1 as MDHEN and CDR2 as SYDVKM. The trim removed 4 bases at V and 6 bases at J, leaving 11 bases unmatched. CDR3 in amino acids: CASSYYTGGSVQPQHF. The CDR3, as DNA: TGTGCCAGCAGTTATTATACAGGGGGGTCTGTTCAGCCCCAGCATTTT.

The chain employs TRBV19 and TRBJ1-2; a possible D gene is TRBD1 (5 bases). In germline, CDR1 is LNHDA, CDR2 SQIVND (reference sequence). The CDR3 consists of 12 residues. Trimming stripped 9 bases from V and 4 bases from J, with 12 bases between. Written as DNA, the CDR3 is TGTGCCAGCTCAGCGGGGCTCTATGGCTACACCTTC. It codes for CASSAGLYGYTF.

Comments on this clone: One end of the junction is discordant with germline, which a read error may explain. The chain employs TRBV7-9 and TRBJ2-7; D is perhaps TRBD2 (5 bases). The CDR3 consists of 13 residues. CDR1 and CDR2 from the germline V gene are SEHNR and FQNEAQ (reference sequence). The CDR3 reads CSSSGTRMGEQYF. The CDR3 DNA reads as TGTTCCAGCAGCGGAACTAGGATGGGAGAGCAGTACTTC.

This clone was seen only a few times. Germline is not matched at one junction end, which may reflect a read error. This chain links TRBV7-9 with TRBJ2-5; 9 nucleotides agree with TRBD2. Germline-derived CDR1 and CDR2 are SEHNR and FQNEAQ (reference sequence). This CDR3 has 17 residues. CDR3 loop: CSSSSSASGNLQETQYF. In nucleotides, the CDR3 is TGTTCCAGCAGCTCATCGGCTAGCGGGAATCTACAAGAGACCCAGTACTTC.

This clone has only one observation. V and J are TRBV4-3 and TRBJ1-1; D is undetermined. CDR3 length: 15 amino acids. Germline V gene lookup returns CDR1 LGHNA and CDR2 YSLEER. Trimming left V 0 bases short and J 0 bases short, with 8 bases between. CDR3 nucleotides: TGCGCCAGCAGCCAAGAAAGAGATCTGAACACTGAAGCTTTCTTT. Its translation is CASSQERDLNTEAFF.

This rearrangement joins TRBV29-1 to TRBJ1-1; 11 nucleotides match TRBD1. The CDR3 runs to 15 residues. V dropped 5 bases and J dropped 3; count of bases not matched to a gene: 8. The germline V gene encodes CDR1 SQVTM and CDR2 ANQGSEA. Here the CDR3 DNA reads TGCAGCGTTAGGAGGACAGGGGGCCTTCACACTGAAGCTTTCTTT. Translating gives CSVRRTGGLHTEAFF.

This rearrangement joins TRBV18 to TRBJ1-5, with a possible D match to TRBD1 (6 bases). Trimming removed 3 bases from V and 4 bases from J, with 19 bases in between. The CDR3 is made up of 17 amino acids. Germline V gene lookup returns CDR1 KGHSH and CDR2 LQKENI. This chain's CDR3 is CASSPLPPTGTNQPQHF. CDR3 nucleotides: TGTGCCAGCTCACCCCTCCCCCCGACAGGAACGAATCAGCCCCAGCATTTT.

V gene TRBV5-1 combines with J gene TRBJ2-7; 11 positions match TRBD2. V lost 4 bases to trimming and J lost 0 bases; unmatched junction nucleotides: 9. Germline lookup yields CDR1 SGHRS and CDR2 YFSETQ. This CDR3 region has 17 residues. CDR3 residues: CASSRTTSGGHSYEQYF. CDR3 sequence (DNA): TGCGCCAGCAGCCGGACCACTAGCGGGGGCCACTCCTACGAGCAGTACTTC.

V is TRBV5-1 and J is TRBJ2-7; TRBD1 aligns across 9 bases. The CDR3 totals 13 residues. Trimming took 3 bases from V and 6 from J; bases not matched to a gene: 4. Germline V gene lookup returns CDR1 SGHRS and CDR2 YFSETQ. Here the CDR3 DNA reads TGCGCCAGCAGCTCGACAGGGGGACTCGAGCAGTACTTC. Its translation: CASSSTGGLEQYF.

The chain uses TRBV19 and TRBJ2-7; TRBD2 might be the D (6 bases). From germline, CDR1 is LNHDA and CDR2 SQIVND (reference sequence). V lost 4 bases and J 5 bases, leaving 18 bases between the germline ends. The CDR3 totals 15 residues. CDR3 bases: TGTGCCAGTAGTACCCCTCGGGGGATTTTCCACGAGCAGTACTTC. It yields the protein CASSTPRGIFHEQYF.

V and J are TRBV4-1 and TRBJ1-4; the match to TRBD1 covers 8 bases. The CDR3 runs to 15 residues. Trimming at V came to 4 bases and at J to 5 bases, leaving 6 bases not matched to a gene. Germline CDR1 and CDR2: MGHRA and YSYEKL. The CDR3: CASSRAGTGNEKLFF. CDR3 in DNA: TGCGCCAGCAGCCGCGCCGGGACAGGCAATGAAAAACTGTTTTTT.

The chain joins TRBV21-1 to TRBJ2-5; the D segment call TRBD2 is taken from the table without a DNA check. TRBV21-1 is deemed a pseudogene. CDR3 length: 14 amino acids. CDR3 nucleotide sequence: TGTGCCAGCAGACTAAGGAATATGGAAGAGACCCAGTACTTC. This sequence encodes CASRLRNMEETQYF.

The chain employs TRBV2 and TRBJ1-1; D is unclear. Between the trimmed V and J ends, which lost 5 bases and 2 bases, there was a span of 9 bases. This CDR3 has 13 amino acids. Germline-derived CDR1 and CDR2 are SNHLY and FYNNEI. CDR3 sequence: CASSLQINTEAFF. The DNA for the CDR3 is TGTGCCAGCAGTTTACAGATAAACACTGAAGCTTTCTTT.

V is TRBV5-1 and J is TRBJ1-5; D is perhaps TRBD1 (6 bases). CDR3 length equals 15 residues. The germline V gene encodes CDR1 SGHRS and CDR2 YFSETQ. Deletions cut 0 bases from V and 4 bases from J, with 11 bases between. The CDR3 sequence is CASSLAGQQNQPQHF. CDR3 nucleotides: TGCGCCAGCAGCTTGGCAGGACAGCAGAATCAGCCCCAGCATTTT.

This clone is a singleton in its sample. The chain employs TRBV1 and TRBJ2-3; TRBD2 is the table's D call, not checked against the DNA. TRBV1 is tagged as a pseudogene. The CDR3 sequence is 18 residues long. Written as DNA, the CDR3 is TGCACCAGCCGGCCGGGGACTAGCGGCTTATCTAGCACAGATACGCAGTATTTT. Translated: CTSRPGTSGLSSTDTQYF.

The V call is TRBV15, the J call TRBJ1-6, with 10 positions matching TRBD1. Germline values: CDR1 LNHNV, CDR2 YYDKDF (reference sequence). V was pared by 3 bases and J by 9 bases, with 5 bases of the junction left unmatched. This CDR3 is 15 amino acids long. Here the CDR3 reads CATSRLGTGASPLHF. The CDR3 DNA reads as TGTGCCACCAGCAGGCTCGGGACAGGGGCTTCACCCCTCCACTTT.